The 32 T cell receptor beta chains below were found in one sample sequenced in a study of TIL therapy for anti-PD-1-resistant metastatic lung cancer. Time point denoted: pre-treatment sample, taken before nivolumab and TIL therapy. This was the immunoSEQ v3 assay. Measured with immunoSEQ multiplex PCR; TCRdb has only the in-frame clones, and not every one. The sample carries about 60,000 clones, more than 75% recorded once. This sample comprised blood, obtained at baseline. These receptors were taken from a person aged 25 to 80 with non-small cell lung cancer.

CDR3 sequence reads: CASHPSGTSGSGETQYF. The CDR3 nucleotides are TGCGCCAGCCACCCTTCCGGGACTAGCGGGAGTGGAGAGACCCAGTACTTC. The chain has TRBV4-1 and TRBJ2-5, with 14 nucleotides matching TRBD2. Germline values: CDR1 MGHRA, CDR2 YSYEKL. The CDR3 has 17 amino acids. Unmatched junction bases numbered 12, after V lost 8 bases and J lost 4 bases.

This sequence joins TRBV5-1 and TRBJ2-1, with 9 bases that match TRBD2. The CDR3 covers 14 residues. Trimming cost V 1 base and J 6 bases; bases outside gene matches: 2. Per germline, CDR1 SGHRS and CDR2 YFSETQ. CDR3 loop: CASSLILAGNEQFF. CDR3 DNA: TGCGCCAGCAGCTTGATACTAGCGGGCAATGAGCAGTTCTTC.

The chain uses TRBV3-1 (or the pseudogene TRBV3-2) and TRBJ2-3; D not certain. CDR1 and CDR2 (germline): LGHDT, YNNKEL (reference sequence). V lost 0 bases and J lost 11, with 12 bases in between. CDR3 length: 13 amino acids. CDR3 region: CASSQDLPFRQYF. The CDR3 bases are TGTGCCAGCAGCCAAGATCTACCCTTTCGGCAGTATTTT.

The chain recombines TRBV3-1 (or the pseudogene TRBV3-2) with TRBJ2-1, with 10 bases fitting TRBD2. The CDR3 consists of 17 residues. V shed 5 bases, J shed 6 bases, and the junction held 13 bases outside the gene matches. Germline V gene data show CDR1 as LGHDT and CDR2 as YNNKEL (reference sequence). Written as DNA, the CDR3 is TGTGCCAGCAGCTCCTCCCTAGCGGGAGCTGGAGGCAATGAGCAGTTCTTC. Residues: CASSSSLAGAGGNEQFF.

The chain has TRBV28 and TRBJ2-2; D not certain. V was cut by 6 bases and J by 7 bases, with 12 bases left in between. This CDR3 is built from 13 residues. The germline V gene has CDR1 MDHEN and CDR2 SYDVKM. The CDR3 DNA sequence: TGTGCCAGCAGCAAGACTGTGGACGGGGAGCTGTTTTTT. Translation gives CASSKTVDGELFF.

The chain joins TRBV19 to TRBJ1-2; tentatively, D is TRBD1 (5 bases). CDR1 and CDR2 (germline): LNHDA, SQIVND (reference sequence). CDR3 length equals 13 residues. V was cut by 3 bases and J by 6 bases, with 11 bases left in between. The CDR3 nucleotides read TGTGCCAGTAGTATCGGGCAGGGCGATGGCTACACCTTC. Its translation: CASSIGQGDGYTF.

J is TRBJ1-5 and V is TRBV6-1, with D possibly matching TRBD1 (5 bases). Trimming shortened V by 0 bases and J by 3 bases, and 9 bases separated the two germline ends. This CDR3 contains 15 residues. Germline CDR1 is MNHNS and CDR2 is SASEGT. For the CDR3, the DNA is TGTGCCAGCAGTGAAGCGGGGGGTTTCAATCAGCCCCAGCATTTT. Its protein is CASSEAGGFNQPQHF.

The V call is TRBV7-9, the J call TRBJ2-7; 7 bases are a match to TRBD2. The CDR3 contains 14 residues. J gave up 7 bases and V 1 base, and 7 bases lay outside the gene matches. CDR1 is SEHNR and CDR2 is FQNEAQ in the germline V gene (reference sequence). CDR3 protein: CASSLERGNREQYF. CDR3 DNA sequence: TGTGCCAGCAGCTTAGAGCGGGGAAATCGGGAGCAGTACTTC.

This clone was seen a single time. The chain employs TRBV2 and TRBJ2-3, with D perhaps TRBD1 or TRBD2 (5 bases each). This CDR3 is built from 11 residues. V lost 8 bases to trimming and J lost 5 bases, with 8 bases between them. CDR1 is SNHLY and CDR2 is FYNNEI in the germline V gene. The CDR3 protein is CASGGRDTQYF. DNA for the CDR3: TGTGCCAGCGGGGGTCGAGATACGCAGTATTTT. Complete variable domain (other parts from reference TRBV2 and TRBJ2-3): EPEVTQTPSHQVTQMGQEVILRCVPISNHLYFYWYRQILGQKVEFLVSFYNNEISEKSEIFDDQFSVERPDGSNFTLKIRSTKLEDSAMYFCASGGRDTQYFGPGTRLTVL.

This clone was seen more than once but under ten times. The chain uses TRBV5-1 and TRBJ1-3, with 7 nucleotides matching TRBD1. The CDR3 extends over 13 amino acids. Germline V gives CDR1 SGHRS, CDR2 YFSETQ. V lost 4 bases and J lost 8; bases outside the gene matches: 6. The CDR3 sequence is CASSKGQADTIYF. CDR3 in DNA: TGCGCCAGCAGCAAAGGACAGGCGGACACCATATATTTT.

This clone was seen only once. CDR3 in DNA: TGTGCCTGGACGCTAACAGGGGGGACATTTTATGGCTACACCTTC. Translating it yields CAWTLTGGTFYGYTF. The chain carries TRBV30 and TRBJ1-2; 8 bases agree with TRBD1. The trim removed 4 bases at V and 5 bases at J, leaving 12 bases unmatched. Looked up from germline, CDR1 is GTSNPN and CDR2 is SVGIG (reference sequence). The CDR3 loop spans 15 amino acids.

This chain links TRBV7-9 with TRBJ1-5; no definite D call. The CDR3 sequence is 13 residues long. Trimming shortened V by 5 bases and J by 11 bases, and 16 bases separated the two germline ends. Germline-derived CDR1 and CDR2 are SEHNR and FQNEAQ (reference sequence). The CDR3 spells CASSARTGSTQHF. CDR3 bases: TGTGCCAGCAGCGCCCGGACTGGATCGACCCAGCATTTT.

The CDR3, as DNA: TGTGCCAGTAGTATTATTAGCGGCTCGTCGGGGATAGCGTCGGATACGCAGTATTTT. Protein product: CASSIISGSSGIASDTQYF. The chain joins TRBV19 to TRBJ2-3; a weak D match, TRBD2 (6 bases). Trimming shortened V by 3 bases and J by 6 bases, and 28 bases separated the two germline ends. The germline V gene has CDR1 LNHDA and CDR2 SQIVND (reference sequence). The CDR3 has 19 amino acids. The full variable domain, its missing parts supplied by reference TRBV19 and TRBJ2-3, is DGGITQSPKYLFRKEGQNVTLSCEQNLNHDAMYWYRQDPGQGLRLIYYSQIVNDFQKGDIAEGYSVSREKKESFPLTVTSAQKNPTAFYLCASSIISGSSGIASDTQYFGPGTRLTVL.

The V call is TRBV6-1, the J call TRBJ2-7, with unresolved D. The CDR3 is made up of 15 amino acids. Trimming shortened V by 1 base and J by 4 bases, and 14 bases separated the two germline ends. Germline CDR1 reads MNHNS; CDR2 reads SASEGT. The CDR3, as DNA: TGTGCCAGCAGTGAAGACGGGTTACCGTTTTACGAGCAGTACTTC. This codes for CASSEDGLPFYEQYF.

This chain joins TRBV30 and TRBJ2-1; no reliable D call. There are 14 residues in the CDR3. CDR1 and CDR2 (germline): GTSNPN, SVGIG (reference sequence). Trimming took 1 base from V and 4 from J, leaving 11 bases between them. Here the CDR3 DNA reads TGTGCCTGGAGTGGCCGGCAGAATTACAATGAGCAGTTCTTC. It translates to CAWSGRQNYNEQFF.

This clone was seen only once. This chain links TRBV28 with TRBJ1-5; D is uncertain. Germline CDR1 MDHEN, CDR2 SYDVKM. CDR3 length: 12 amino acids. V shed 4 bases and J shed 5 bases, with 6 bases lying between them. The CDR3: CASSSTDQPQHF. CDR3 nucleotides: TGTGCCAGCAGTTCAACGGATCAGCCCCAGCATTTT.

The chain employs TRBV9 and TRBJ1-6, with 9 positions matching TRBD1. The J segment lost 8 bases and the V segment lost 3 bases, leaving 6 bases of the junction unmatched. Germline V gene data show CDR1 as SGDLS and CDR2 as YYNGEE. The CDR3 spans 15 residues. DNA of the CDR3: TGTGCCAGCAGCGCGCGGGACAGGGTTGATTCACCCCTCCACTTT. It is translated as CASSARDRVDSPLHF.

The chain combines TRBV6-2 or TRBV6-3 with TRBJ1-2, with a possible D match to TRBD1 (6 bases). With 2 bases removed from V and 6 bases from J, the gap between germline ends came to 19 bases. CDR1 MNHEY and CDR2 SVGEGT come from the germline V gene. The CDR3 is 16 amino acids. CDR3 DNA sequence: TGTGCCAGCAGTTACCGCCTCCTCAGGGGAGTGAATGGCTACACCTTC. This codes for CASSYRLLRGVNGYTF.

This clone occurred once. The CDR3 coding sequence is TGCGCCAGCAGCCGCGCGAGCGGGGCGAGGGCTGAAGCTTTCTTT. Protein product: CASSRASGARAEAFF. This chain uses TRBV5-1 with TRBJ1-1, with D perhaps TRBD1 (5 bases). Germline V gene lookup returns CDR1 SGHRS and CDR2 YFSETQ. CDR3 length: 15 amino acids. Trimming stripped 4 bases from V and 6 bases from J, with 19 bases between.

V usage is TRBV3-1 (or the pseudogene TRBV3-2) and J usage is TRBJ1-3, with D uncertain. CDR1 LGHDT and CDR2 YNNKEL come from the germline V gene (reference sequence). Trimming removed 4 bases from V and 4 bases from J, with 5 bases in between. This CDR3 has 12 amino acids. This CDR3 is CASSPGGNTIYF. CDR3 nucleotides: TGTGCCAGCAGCCCCGGAGGAAACACCATATATTTT.

The V and J genes are TRBV7-2 and TRBJ2-1; the match to TRBD1 covers 10 bases. The CDR3 is 18 amino acids. With 2 bases clipped from V and 4 bases from J, the junction kept 11 bases outside the gene matches. Germline CDR1 and CDR2: SGHTA and FQGNSA. The CDR3 DNA reads as TGTGCCAGCAGCTTATACGGACAGGGGGTGGCCGTATACAATGAGCAGTTCTTC. Translation: CASSLYGQGVAVYNEQFF.

The chain combines TRBV12-5 with TRBJ2-1, with D possibly being TRBD2 (5 bases). The germline gives CDR1 LGHNT, CDR2 FRNRAP. Trimming removed 3 bases from V and 1 base from J, with 7 bases in between. The length of the CDR3 is 14 residues. The CDR3 is CASGLSGSYNEQFF. In DNA form, the CDR3 reads TGTGCTAGTGGTTTAAGCGGATCCTACAATGAGCAGTTCTTC.

The V gene is TRBV6-4, the J gene TRBJ2-1; maybe TRBD2 (5 bases). Germline assignment: CDR1 MRHNA and CDR2 SNTAGT. The ends were cut back, 7 bases at V and 6 bases at J, with 16 bases in the middle. The CDR3 is made up of 14 amino acids. CDR3 nucleotide sequence: TGTGCCAGCACCGAACAAGAGGGTTCCAATGAGCAGTTCTTC. Its protein product is CASTEQEGSNEQFF.

The gene calls are TRBV16 and TRBJ2-1; TRBD2 is a possible D gene (5 bases). V was shortened by 1 base and J by 4 bases, with 8 bases between the two germline ends. The CDR3 covers 14 residues. Per germline, CDR1 KGHSY and CDR2 FQNENV. The CDR3 sequence: CASSQFSGYNEQFF. The CDR3 bases are TGTGCCAGCAGCCAATTTTCGGGGTACAATGAGCAGTTCTTC.

This chain joins TRBV6-4 and TRBJ1-2; the D gene is possibly TRBD1 (6 bases). The CDR3 runs 12 residues. Germline CDR1 reads MRHNA; CDR2 reads SNTAGT. The ends were cut back, 2 bases at V and 8 bases at J, with 9 bases in the middle. Written as DNA, the CDR3 is TGTGCCAGCAGTGACCCGGGGGCAGGCTACACCTTC. The encoded protein is CASSDPGAGYTF.

The chain has TRBV6-5 and TRBJ2-5, with TRBD1 identical over 8 bases. Per germline, CDR1 MNHEY and CDR2 SVGAGI. Germline trimming cut 11 bases from V and 0 bases from J; bases unmatched to any gene: 2. There are 12 residues in the CDR3. Written as DNA, the CDR3 is TGTGCCGGACAGGGCAACCAAGAGACCCAGTACTTC. Translated, it gives CAGQGNQETQYF.

V usage is TRBV7-9 and J usage is TRBJ1-1; perhaps TRBD1 as D (5 bases). CDR1 and CDR2 from the germline V gene are SEHNR and FQNEAQ (reference sequence). CDR3 length: 15 amino acids. V shed 5 bases and J shed 1 base, with 14 bases lying between them. This CDR3 reads CASSPKGRSNTEAFF. CDR3 DNA sequence: TGTGCCAGCAGCCCTAAGGGACGATCGAACACTGAAGCTTTCTTT.

This chain links TRBV27 with TRBJ1-1, with a weak D call TRBD1 (5 bases). CDR1 MNHEY and CDR2 SMNVEV come from the germline V gene (reference sequence). V was pared by 2 bases and J by 2 bases, with 15 bases between. This CDR3 is built from 16 residues. The CDR3 sequence: CASSLPPGGINTEAFF. CDR3 in DNA: TGTGCCAGCAGTTTACCACCGGGGGGGATAAACACTGAAGCTTTCTTT.

This chain joins TRBV11-2 and TRBJ2-1, with 10 bases matching TRBD2. The CDR3 runs to 16 residues. V was clipped by 0 bases and J by 6 bases; unmatched bases: 5. Germline loops: CDR1 SGHAT, CDR2 FQNNGV. The CDR3 DNA is TGTGCCAGCAGCTTAGATCCTAGCGGGAGCAGCAATGAGCAGTTCTTC. The encoded protein is CASSLDPSGSSNEQFF.

This clone was seen just once. The chain is built from TRBV28 and TRBJ1-1, with 8 bases identical to TRBD1. The CDR3 is 15 residues long. The V segment lost 7 bases and the J segment 1 base; nucleotides outside the gene matches: 8. Looked up from germline, CDR1 is MDHEN and CDR2 is SYDVKM. CDR3 amino acids: CASTIGGTGNTEAFF. DNA for the CDR3: TGTGCCAGCACCATAGGCGGGACAGGGAACACTGAAGCTTTCTTT.

The chain links TRBV11-2 to TRBJ1-6; D ambiguous. The germline V and J ends were trimmed by 1 base and 9 bases, with 10 bases remaining between them. The CDR3 extends over 14 amino acids. CDR1 is SGHAT, CDR2 FQNNGV, per germline. The CDR3 region is CASSLGGSRSPLHF. The CDR3 DNA reads TGTGCCAGCAGCTTAGGGGGTAGTCGTTCACCCCTCCACTTT.

The chain uses TRBV6-5 and TRBJ2-3; no firm D call. The CDR3 contains 14 residues. V lost 0 bases, J lost 3 bases, and 7 bases lay in between. Per germline, CDR1 MNHEY and CDR2 SVGAGI. The CDR3 protein is CASSYSRRTDTQYF. The CDR3 bases are TGTGCCAGCAGTTACTCGAGAAGAACAGATACGCAGTATTTT.